Listed here is a single T cell receptor (beta chain). This CDR3 region has 14 residues. Trimming removed 5 bases from V and 4 bases from J, with 14 bases in between. Germline CDR1 reads MDHEN; CDR2 reads SYDVKM. This entry is derived from a study of blood T cell repertoires in COVID-19. Study-level background: The United States, Italy and Spain provided the acute and convalescent COVID-19 samples.

The data were produced by immunoSEQ multiplex PCR, yet TCRdb's version contains in-frame clones alone and is incomplete. Of 100,000 or so clones in the sample, more than 85% were seen once. The source of this sequence is a man over 45 with active or convalescent COVID-19. The V call is TRBV28, the J call TRBJ1-2, with D unresolved. Sequenced input: peripheral blood. The CDR3 DNA follows: TGTGCCAGCAGTGTCCACGGGGAGTCCTATGGCTACACCTTC. Protein: CASSVHGESYGYTF.